Listed here are 15 T cell receptor beta chains from one sample, sequenced in a study of T-cell memory formation after mild COVID-19. TCRdb reprocessed the 5' RACE reads with MiXCR, giving one entry per CDR3 protein. The table lists roughly 86,000 distinct CDR3 sequences, more than 12% of them singletons. The sample comprised PBMCs or a T cell subset sorted from them (not recorded which). The origin of the receptors is a man aged 18 to 30 who had mild COVID-19 (a few samples of this study predate the infection). Cell type and time point are not known.

This clonotype was recorded a few times. This chain connects TRBV12-3 or TRBV12-4 to TRBJ1-1; D is unclear. Deletions cut 7 bases from V and 4 bases from J, with 10 bases between. This CDR3 region has 12 residues. CDR3 sequence (DNA): TGTGCCAGCAAAGAGGGAGCCACTGAAGCTTTCTTT. This encodes CASKEGATEAFF.

At least ten counts were recorded for this clonotype. The genes are TRBV20-1 and TRBJ2-3; 15 nucleotides match TRBD2. With 2 bases clipped from V and 0 bases from J, the junction kept 9 bases outside the gene matches. This CDR3 spans 19 amino acids. Germline values: CDR1 DFQATT, CDR2 SNEGSKA (reference sequence). CDR3 protein: CSARLGTSGGIWSTDTQYF. In DNA form, the CDR3 reads TGCAGTGCTAGACTTGGGACTAGCGGGGGGATCTGGAGCACAGATACGCAGTATTTT.

The rearrangement joins TRBV11-2 to TRBJ2-3, with unresolved D. V dropped 4 bases and J dropped 5 bases, with 16 bases sitting between them. There are 15 residues in the CDR3. Germline V CDR1 and CDR2: SGHAT, FQNNGV. The CDR3 is CASSYDGLHGDTQYF. The CDR3 nucleotides read TGTGCCAGCAGCTATGATGGGCTGCATGGAGATACGCAGTATTTT.

This clonotype was detected a few times. The rearrangement joins TRBV6-2 or TRBV6-3 to TRBJ2-2, with D unresolved. Germline V lookup: CDR1 MNHEY, CDR2 SVGEGT. Trimming stripped 3 bases from V and 0 bases from J, with 8 bases between. The CDR3 has 15 amino acids. CDR3 protein: CASSYWEPNTGELFF. The CDR3 DNA follows: TGTGCCAGCAGTTATTGGGAACCGAACACCGGGGAGCTGTTTTTT.

The chain has TRBV9 and TRBJ2-6; weak D call: TRBD1 (5 bases). This CDR3 is built from 17 residues. Germline-derived CDR1 and CDR2 are SGDLS and YYNGEE. V was shortened by 1 base and J by 0 bases, with 11 bases between the two germline ends. CDR3 bases: TGTGCCAGCAGCGTAACAGGCCTACCCTCTGGGGCCAACGTCCTGACTTTC. Protein product: CASSVTGLPSGANVLTF.

This chain uses TRBV9 with TRBJ1-2; TRBD1 matches 7 bases. The trim removed 0 bases at V and 4 bases at J, leaving 6 bases unmatched. The CDR3 is 15 amino acids. Per germline, CDR1 SGDLS and CDR2 YYNGEE. The CDR3 DNA follows: TGTGCCAGCAGCGTAGGACAGGGCACGGGCTATGGCTACACCTTC. This translates into CASSVGQGTGYGYTF. The whole variable domain, remainder taken from reference TRBV9 and TRBJ1-2, is DSGVTQTPKHLITATGQRVTLRCSPRSGDLSVYWYQQSLDQGLQFLIQYYNGEERAKGNILERFSAQQFPDLHSELNLSSLELGDSALYFCASSVGQGTGYGYTFGSGTRLTVV.

This clonotype has just a few counts. The J gene is TRBJ2-2, the V gene TRBV24-1, with TRBD1 identical over 12 bases. Trimming took 4 bases from V and 6 from J; bases not matched to a gene: 5. Germline V gene sequence: CDR1 KGHDR, CDR2 SFDVKD. The CDR3 covers 16 residues. In nucleotides, the CDR3 is TGTGCCACCAGTGAACCGGGACAGGGGGCGCCCGGGGAGCTGTTTTTT. This sequence encodes CATSEPGQGAPGELFF.

CDR3 protein: CASTPSWAYEQYF. CDR3 coding DNA: TGTGCCAGCACCCCATCCTGGGCCTACGAGCAGTACTTC. V gene TRBV6-5 combines with J gene TRBJ2-7; unclear D gene. Deletions cut 7 bases from V and 2 bases from J, with 12 bases between. Germline loops: CDR1 MNHEY, CDR2 SVGAGI. This CDR3 comprises 13 residues.

The chain carries TRBV6-1 and TRBJ1-2, with 7 bases aligning to TRBD1. The CDR3 totals 18 residues. The V gene's germline CDR1 is MNHNS and CDR2 SASEGT. The J segment lost 3 bases and the V segment lost 3 bases, leaving 16 bases of the junction unmatched. The CDR3 DNA follows: TGTGCCAGCAGTGACGACAGGGTTGTGTTCTCAATAGACTATGGCTACACCTTC. Amino acid sequence: CASSDDRVVFSIDYGYTF.

This clonotype was seen only a few times. The chain joins TRBV27 to TRBJ1-2; TRBD1 might be the D (5 bases). In germline, CDR1 is MNHEY, CDR2 SMNVEV (reference sequence). V was pared by 6 bases and J by 7 bases, with 21 bases between. The CDR3 contains 15 residues. CDR3 sequence: CASRPLGSRASGYTF. The DNA of the CDR3 is TGTGCCAGCAGACCTCTGGGGTCCAGGGCCTCTGGCTACACCTTC.

This clonotype was seen more than once but under ten times. The V gene is TRBV4-1, the J gene TRBJ2-3; D ambiguous. The CDR3 length is 15 residues. V dropped 0 bases and J dropped 2 bases, with 9 bases sitting between them. Germline V CDR1 and CDR2: MGHRA, YSYEKL. CDR3 sequence reads: CASSQDERITDTQYF. As DNA, the CDR3 is TGCGCCAGCAGCCAAGATGAGAGGATCACAGATACGCAGTATTTT.

A few counts support this clonotype. The rearrangement uses TRBV9 and TRBJ2-3, with 7 bases identical to TRBD2. J gave up 0 bases and V 4 bases, and 11 bases lay outside the gene matches. The CDR3 has 17 residues. Germline CDR1 and CDR2: SGDLS and YYNGEE. The CDR3 spells CASSFDSGFVSTDTQYF. The CDR3 DNA reads as TGTGCCAGCAGCTTCGATAGCGGGTTCGTGAGCACAGATACGCAGTATTTT.

The rearrangement uses TRBV7-2 and TRBJ1-5, with unresolved D. Trimming shortened V by 5 bases and J by 6 bases, and 17 bases separated the two germline ends. The CDR3 length is 15 residues. Germline assignment: CDR1 SGHTA and CDR2 FQGNSA. This CDR3 reads CASSAGPSASQPQHF. The CDR3 bases are TGTGCCAGCAGCGCCGGACCTTCGGCGAGTCAGCCCCAGCATTTT.

About this clonotype: The junction shows a germline mismatch at one end, possibly a read error. The V call is TRBV4-2, the J call TRBJ1-5; D is unresolved. There are 13 residues in the CDR3. The germline V gene encodes CDR1 LGHNA and CDR2 YNFKEQ. CDR3 sequence reads: CASSQGVNQPQHF. The CDR3 DNA sequence: TGTGCCAGCAGCCAAGGGGTTAATCAGCCCCAACATTTT.

This clonotype was seen at least ten times. The genes are TRBV12-5 and TRBJ2-3, with 7 bases identical to TRBD1. From germline, CDR1 is LGHNT and CDR2 FRNRAP. Trimming took 0 bases from V and 11 from J; bases not matched to a gene: 5. This CDR3 spans 13 amino acids. The CDR3 spells CASGLVLGGLQYF. CDR3 nucleotide sequence: TGTGCTAGTGGTTTGGTACTAGGGGGCTTGCAGTATTTT. Using reference TRBV12-5 and TRBJ2-3 for the parts outside the CDR3, the full variable domain is DARVTQTPRHKVTEMGQEVTMRCQPILGHNTVFWYRQTMMQGLELLAYFRNRAPLDDSGMPKDRFSAEMPDATLATLKIQPSEPRDSAVYFCASGLVLGGLQYFGPGTRLTVL.